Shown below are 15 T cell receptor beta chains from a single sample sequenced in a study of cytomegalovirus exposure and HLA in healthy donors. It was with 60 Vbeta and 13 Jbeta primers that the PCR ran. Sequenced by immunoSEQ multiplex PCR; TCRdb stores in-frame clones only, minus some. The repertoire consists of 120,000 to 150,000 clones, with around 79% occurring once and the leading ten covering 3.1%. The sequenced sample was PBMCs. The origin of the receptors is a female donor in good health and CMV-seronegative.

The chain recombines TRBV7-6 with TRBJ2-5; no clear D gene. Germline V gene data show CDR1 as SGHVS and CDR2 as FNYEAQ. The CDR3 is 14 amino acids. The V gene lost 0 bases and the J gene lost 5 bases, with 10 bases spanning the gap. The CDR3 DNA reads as TGTGCCAGCAGCTTAGCTCGGGTTACGGAGACCCAGTACTTC. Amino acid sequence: CASSLARVTETQYF.

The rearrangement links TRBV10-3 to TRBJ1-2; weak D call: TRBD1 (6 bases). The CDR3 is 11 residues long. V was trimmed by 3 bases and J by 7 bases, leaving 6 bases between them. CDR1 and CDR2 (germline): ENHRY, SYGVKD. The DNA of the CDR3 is TGTGCCATCAGTGAAGGGGGTGGCTACACCTTC. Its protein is CAISEGGGYTF.

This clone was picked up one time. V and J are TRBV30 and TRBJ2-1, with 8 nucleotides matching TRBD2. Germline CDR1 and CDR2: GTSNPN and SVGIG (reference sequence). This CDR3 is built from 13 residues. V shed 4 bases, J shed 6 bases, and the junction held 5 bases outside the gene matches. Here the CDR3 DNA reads TGTGCCTGGACCGGACTAGCCGGCAATGAGCAGTTCTTC. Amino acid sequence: CAWTGLAGNEQFF. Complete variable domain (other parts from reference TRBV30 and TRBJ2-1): SQTIHQWPATLVQPVGSPLSLECTVEGTSNPNLYWYRQAAGRGLQLLFYSVGIGQISSEVPQNLSASRPQDRQFILSSKKLLLSDSGFYLCAWTGLAGNEQFFGPGTRLTVL.

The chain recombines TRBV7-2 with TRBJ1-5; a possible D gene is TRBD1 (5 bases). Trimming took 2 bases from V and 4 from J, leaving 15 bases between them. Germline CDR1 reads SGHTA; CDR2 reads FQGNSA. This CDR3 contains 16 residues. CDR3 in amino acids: CASSLFGRAVNQPQHF. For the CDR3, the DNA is TGTGCCAGCAGCTTATTCGGCAGGGCTGTAAATCAGCCCCAGCATTTT. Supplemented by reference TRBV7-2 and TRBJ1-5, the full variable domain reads GAGVSQSPSNKVTEKGKDVELRCDPISGHTALYWYRQSLGQGLEFLIYFQGNSAPDKSGLPSDRFSAERTGGSVSTLTIQRTQQEDSAVYLCASSLFGRAVNQPQHFGDGTRLSIL.

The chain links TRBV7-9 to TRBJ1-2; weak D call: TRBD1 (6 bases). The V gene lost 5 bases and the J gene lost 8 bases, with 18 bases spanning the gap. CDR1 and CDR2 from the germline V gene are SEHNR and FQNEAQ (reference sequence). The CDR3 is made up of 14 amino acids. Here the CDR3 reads CASSPSDRHRGYTF. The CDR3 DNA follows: TGTGCCAGCAGCCCTTCCGACAGGCACAGGGGCTACACCTTC.

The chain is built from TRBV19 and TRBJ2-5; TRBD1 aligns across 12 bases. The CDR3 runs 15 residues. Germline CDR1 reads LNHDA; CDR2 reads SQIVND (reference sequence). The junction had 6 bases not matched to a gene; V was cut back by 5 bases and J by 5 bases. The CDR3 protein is CASSVGTGGRETQYF. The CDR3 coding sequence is TGTGCCAGTAGTGTCGGGACAGGGGGCCGGGAGACCCAGTACTTC. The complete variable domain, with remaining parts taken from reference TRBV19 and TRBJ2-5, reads DGGITQSPKYLFRKEGQNVTLSCEQNLNHDAMYWYRQDPGQGLRLIYYSQIVNDFQKGDIAEGYSVSREKKESFPLTVTSAQKNPTAFYLCASSVGTGGRETQYFGPGTRLLVL.

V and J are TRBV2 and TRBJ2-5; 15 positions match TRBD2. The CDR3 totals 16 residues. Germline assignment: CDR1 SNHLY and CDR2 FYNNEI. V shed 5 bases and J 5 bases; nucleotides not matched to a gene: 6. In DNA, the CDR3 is TGTGCCAGCAGTATACGGACTAGCGGGGGGGATGAGACCCAGTACTTC. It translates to CASSIRTSGGDETQYF.

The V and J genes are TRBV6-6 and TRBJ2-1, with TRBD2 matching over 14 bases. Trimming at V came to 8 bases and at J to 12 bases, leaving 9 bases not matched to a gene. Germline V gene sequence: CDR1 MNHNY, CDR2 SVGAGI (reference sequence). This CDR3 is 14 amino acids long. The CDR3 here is CASEKGLAGGAQFF. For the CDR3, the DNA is TGTGCCAGCGAAAAAGGACTAGCGGGAGGTGCGCAGTTCTTC.

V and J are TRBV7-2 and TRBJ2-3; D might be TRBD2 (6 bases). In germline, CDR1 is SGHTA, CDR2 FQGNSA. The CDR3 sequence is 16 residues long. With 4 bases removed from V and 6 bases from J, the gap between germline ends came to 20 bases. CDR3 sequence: CASSSSFFLSGDTQYF. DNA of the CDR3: TGTGCCAGCAGCTCCAGTTTTTTTCTCAGCGGGGATACGCAGTATTTT.

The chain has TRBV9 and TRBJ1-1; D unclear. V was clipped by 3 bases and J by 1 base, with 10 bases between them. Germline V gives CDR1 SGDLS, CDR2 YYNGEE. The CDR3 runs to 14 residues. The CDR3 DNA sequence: TGTGCCAGCAGCGCCTCCCGGGAGAACACTGAAGCTTTCTTT. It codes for CASSASRENTEAFF. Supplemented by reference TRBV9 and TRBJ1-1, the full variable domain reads DSGVTQTPKHLITATGQRVTLRCSPRSGDLSVYWYQQSLDQGLQFLIQYYNGEERAKGNILERFSAQQFPDLHSELNLSSLELGDSALYFCASSASRENTEAFFGQGTRLTVV.

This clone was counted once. The CDR3 coding sequence is TGTGCCAGCAGCTTTCAGGGGGCTGGGGAGACCCAGTACTTC. Its protein is CASSFQGAGETQYF. The genes are TRBV7-2 and TRBJ2-5; 8 positions match TRBD1. V lost 3 bases and J lost 5; bases outside the gene matches: 5. Germline V gene data show CDR1 as SGHTA and CDR2 as FQGNSA. This CDR3 has 14 amino acids.

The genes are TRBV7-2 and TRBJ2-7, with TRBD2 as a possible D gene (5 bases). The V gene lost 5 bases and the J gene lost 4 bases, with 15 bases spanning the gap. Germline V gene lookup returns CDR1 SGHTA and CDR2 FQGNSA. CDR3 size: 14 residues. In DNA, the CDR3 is TGTGCCAGCAGCCTACCCCCGGGGAATTACGAGCAGTACTTC. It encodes CASSLPPGNYEQYF.

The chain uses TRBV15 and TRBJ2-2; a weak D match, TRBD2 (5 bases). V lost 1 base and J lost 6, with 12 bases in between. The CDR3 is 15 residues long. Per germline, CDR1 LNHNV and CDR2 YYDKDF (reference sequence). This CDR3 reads CATSRGTSLSGELFF. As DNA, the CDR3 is TGTGCCACCAGCAGAGGAACTAGTTTATCCGGGGAGCTGTTTTTT.

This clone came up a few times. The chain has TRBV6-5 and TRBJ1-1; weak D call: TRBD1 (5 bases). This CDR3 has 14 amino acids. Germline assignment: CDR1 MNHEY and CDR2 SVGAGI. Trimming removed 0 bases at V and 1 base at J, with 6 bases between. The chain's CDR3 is CASSYSTENTEAFF. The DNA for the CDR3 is TGTGCCAGCAGTTACTCGACAGAGAACACTGAAGCTTTCTTT.

Here the CDR3 reads CATSRDTGENTGELFF. The CDR3, as DNA: TGTGCCACCAGCAGAGATACGGGTGAGAACACCGGGGAGCTGTTTTTT. The V gene is TRBV15, the J gene TRBJ2-2, with D unresolved. V dropped 0 bases and J dropped 1 base, with 9 bases sitting between them. CDR1 and CDR2 (germline): LNHNV, YYDKDF (reference sequence). The CDR3 runs to 16 residues.